This TCR beta chain was retrieved from a study of beta chain features in type 1 diabetes. General observations from the study: For Type 1 diabetes patients, all four CD4+ subsets carried TCRB CDR3s that were moderately but significantly shorter. Whether TCRB rearrangement is influenced by HLA type went unresolved here.

Germline trimming cut 7 bases from V and 2 bases from J; bases unmatched to any gene: 11. The CDR3 covers 15 residues. The germline V gene encodes CDR1 SQVTM and CDR2 ANQGSEA. Sequenced material consisted of expressed TCRB transcripts (all of the isolated RNA was reverse transcribed). Here immunoSEQ multiplex PCR was the method, and the copy in TCRdb shows in-frame clones only, minus some. The sample holds a few hundred thousand clones, 16% seen once. This clone was found a few times. The antigen remains undetermined. Sequenced sample: naive CD4+ T cells from blood. This receptor was obtained from a man aged 25 to 45 with type 1 diabetes. The rearrangement joins TRBV29-1 to TRBJ2-3, with 8 bases fitting TRBD2. Here the CDR3 reads CSATGGGGPTDTQYF. CDR3 in DNA: TGCAGCGCTACGGGAGGGGGAGGACCCACAGATACGCAGTATTTT.